The 13 T cell receptor beta chains listed next were all sequenced from one sample in a study of blood T cell repertoires in COVID-19. The method was immunoSEQ multiplex PCR; TCRdb's version includes in-frame clones alone and lacks a portion of them. Of about 230,000 clones in the sample, 65% to 90% are singletons; the top ten hold around 6.8%. The sample comprised peripheral blood. The receptor set was obtained from a woman aged 50 to 60 with acute or convalescent COVID-19.

The genes are TRBV7-2 and TRBJ2-3; D not resolved. Between the trimmed V and J ends, which lost 3 bases and 6 bases, there was a span of 10 bases. Germline V lookup: CDR1 SGHTA, CDR2 FQGNSA. The CDR3 is 13 amino acids. CDR3 bases: TGTGCCAGCAGCTTTTCCTTCAGGGATACGCAGTATTTT. Encoded protein: CASSFSFRDTQYF.

This clone was seen more than once but under ten times. The gene calls are TRBV5-4 and TRBJ2-2; weak D call: TRBD1 (5 bases). The CDR3 loop spans 15 amino acids. The V and J ends lost 4 bases and 1 base respectively, with 11 bases between them. The V gene's germline CDR1 is SGHNT and CDR2 YYREEE (reference sequence). CDR3 protein: CASSPTDRNTGELFF. The CDR3 coding sequence is TGTGCCAGCAGCCCTACTGACAGGAACACCGGGGAGCTGTTTTTT.

V is TRBV4-1 and J is TRBJ1-3, with D uncertain. CDR3 length: 17 residues. Germline CDR1 is MGHRA and CDR2 is YSYEKL. Between the trimmed V and J ends, which lost 2 bases and 0 bases, there was a span of 14 bases. CDR3 nucleotide sequence: TGCGCCAGCAGCCAATCTGGGCCGAACCTCTCTGGAAACACCATATATTTT. Its protein product is CASSQSGPNLSGNTIYF.

The chain uses TRBV3-1 (or the pseudogene TRBV3-2) and TRBJ1-2; tentatively, D is TRBD1 (6 bases). The CDR3 length is 14 residues. Germline loops: CDR1 LGHDT, CDR2 YNNKEL (reference sequence). Trimming pared 4 bases from V and 3 bases from J, leaving 12 bases between. CDR3 residues: CASSLSQGYYGYTF. The CDR3 DNA reads TGTGCCAGCAGCCTTTCACAGGGTTACTATGGCTACACCTTC.

V gene TRBV7-2 combines with J gene TRBJ1-5; D is ambiguous. V lost 4 bases and J lost 6, with 13 bases in between. Germline values: CDR1 SGHTA, CDR2 FQGNSA. The CDR3 has 14 amino acids. CDR3 nucleotide sequence: TGTGCCAGCAGCTCCGAGGCGCCGGTTCAGCCCCAGCATTTT. Translated, it gives CASSSEAPVQPQHF.

The V and J genes are TRBV30 and TRBJ2-5; 8 nucleotides match TRBD2. V dropped 2 bases and J dropped 3; count of bases not matched to a gene: 2. This CDR3 spans 13 amino acids. The germline V gene has CDR1 GTSNPN and CDR2 SVGIG (reference sequence). The chain's CDR3 is CAWSFGGEETQYF. For the CDR3, the DNA is TGTGCCTGGAGTTTCGGGGGGGAAGAGACCCAGTACTTC. Filled out from reference TRBV30 and TRBJ2-5, the complete variable domain reads SQTIHQWPATLVQPVGSPLSLECTVEGTSNPNLYWYRQAAGRGLQLLFYSVGIGQISSEVPQNLSASRPQDRQFILSSKKLLLSDSGFYLCAWSFGGEETQYFGPGTRLLVL.

The rearrangement links TRBV4-1 to TRBJ2-7; D unresolved. The CDR3 runs to 16 residues. CDR1 and CDR2 from the germline V gene are MGHRA and YSYEKL. V dropped 0 bases and J dropped 0 bases, with 12 bases sitting between them. The CDR3 spells CASSQDWFRSSYEQYF. The CDR3 DNA sequence: TGCGCCAGCAGCCAAGATTGGTTCAGGTCCTCCTACGAGCAGTACTTC.

This chain joins TRBV7-6 and TRBJ2-1; D gene uncertain. Germline V gene sequence: CDR1 SGHVS, CDR2 FNYEAQ. CDR3 length: 15 residues. Trimming removed 5 bases at V and 4 bases at J, with 15 bases between. The CDR3 region is CASSRSRDTYNEQFF. The DNA of the CDR3 is TGTGCCAGCAGCCGATCTAGAGATACGTACAATGAGCAGTTCTTC.

The chain has TRBV5-1 and TRBJ2-1; the match to TRBD2 covers 9 bases. This CDR3 has 16 residues. J was trimmed by 4 bases and V by 0 bases; bases with no gene match: 5. Per the germline V gene, CDR1 is SGHRS and CDR2 is YFSETQ. As DNA, the CDR3 is TGCGCCAGCAGCTTGGTAAGGACTAGCGCATACAATGAGCAGTTCTTC. It codes for CASSLVRTSAYNEQFF.

CDR3 coding DNA: TGTGCCAGTAGTATCACAGGGGCAACATCCTACGAGCAGTACTTC. This sequence encodes CASSITGATSYEQYF. V and J are TRBV19 and TRBJ2-7; TRBD1 matches 7 bases. Germline CDR1 and CDR2: LNHDA and SQIVND (reference sequence). CDR3 size: 15 residues. V dropped 3 bases and J dropped 1; count of bases not matched to a gene: 6.

V and J are TRBV6-6 and TRBJ1-4, with 7 bases identical to TRBD1. Looked up from germline, CDR1 is MNHNY and CDR2 is SVGAGI (reference sequence). Trimming at V came to 4 bases and at J to 5 bases, leaving 7 bases not matched to a gene. The CDR3 spans 15 residues. The CDR3 loop is CASSSRQGWNEKLFF. CDR3 bases: TGTGCCAGCAGTTCAAGACAGGGATGGAATGAAAAACTGTTTTTT.

The chain joins TRBV7-2 to TRBJ1-4; D is possibly TRBD1 (5 bases). The CDR3 consists of 16 residues. Germline V gene data show CDR1 as SGHTA and CDR2 as FQGNSA. Trimming took off 2 bases at V and 8 bases at J, with 18 bases between the two ends. CDR3 in amino acids: CASSLIVGQGGEKLFF. The CDR3 DNA sequence: TGTGCCAGCAGCTTAATCGTTGGGCAGGGTGGGGAAAAACTGTTTTTT.

The CDR3 region has the DNA TGTGCCAGCAGTTTGGCAGACTTCCCCATCACTGAAGCTTTCTTT. This encodes CASSLADFPITEAFF. This chain connects TRBV28 to TRBJ1-1; D unclear. Germline V gene sequence: CDR1 MDHEN, CDR2 SYDVKM. V was pared by 3 bases and J by 4 bases, with 15 bases between. The CDR3 is made up of 15 amino acids.